Sequencing of this T cell receptor beta chain was carried out in a study of blood T cells in healthy people across ages. Points from the study as a whole: Conclusively comparing naive with antigen-experienced cells was impossible with unsorted PBMCs.

This clonotype was picked up a small number of times. Antigen: not known. The CDR3 is 16 amino acids. Losses at the gene ends were 3 bases for V and 7 bases for J; bases not matched to a gene: 10. The V gene's germline CDR1 is MGHRA and CDR2 YSYEKL. Investigators took about 9.4 milliliters of peripheral blood from every donor. The use of a sample-barcoded 5' primer and a J-beta primer mix characterized a second PCR of roughly 6 to 11 cycles. Each single sample gave us at least 2.5 million CDR3-containing paired-end reads. TCRdb recomputed calls from the 5' RACE reads with MiXCR, one row per CDR3 protein. The sample has 700,000 to 900,000 distinct CDR3 sequences; around a quarter are singletons. The sample was also linked to a second study, of T cells of mothers and their children.

This chain uses TRBV4-1 with TRBJ1-5, with TRBD1 identical over 9 bases. The specimen sequenced was blood. This TCR was sampled from a boy aged 10-17 years in good health. CDR3 coding DNA: TGCGCCAGCAGCCATTTCGGACAGGGGCTCCTCCAGCCCCAGCATTTT. It is translated as CASSHFGQGLLQPQHF.